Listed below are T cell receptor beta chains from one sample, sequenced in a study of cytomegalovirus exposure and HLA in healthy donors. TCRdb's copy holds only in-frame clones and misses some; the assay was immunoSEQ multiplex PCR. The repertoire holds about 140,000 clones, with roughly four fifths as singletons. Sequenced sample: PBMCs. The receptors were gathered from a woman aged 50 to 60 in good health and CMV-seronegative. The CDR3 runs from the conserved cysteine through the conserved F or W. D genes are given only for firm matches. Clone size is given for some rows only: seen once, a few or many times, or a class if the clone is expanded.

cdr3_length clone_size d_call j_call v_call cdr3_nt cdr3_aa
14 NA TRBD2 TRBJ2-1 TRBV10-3 TGTGCCATCAAACCTAGCGGGGATTTCGATGAGCAGTTCTTC CAIKPSGDFDEQFF
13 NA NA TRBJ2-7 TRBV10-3 TGTGCCATCAGTGGGGCCGCATCCTACGAGCAGTACTTC CAISGAASYEQYF
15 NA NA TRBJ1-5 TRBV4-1 TGCGCCAGCAGCCAAAGACACCTTAGCAATCAGCCCCAGCATTTT CASSQRHLSNQPQHF
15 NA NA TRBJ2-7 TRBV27 TGTGCCAGCAGTTCGTCGGCGGGGCCGGCGTACGAGCAGTACTTC CASSSSAGPAYEQYF
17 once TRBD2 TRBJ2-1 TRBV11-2 TGTGCCAGCAGCTCCAGACTAGCGGCGAGCTCCTACAATGAGCAGTTCTTC CASSSRLAASSYNEQFF
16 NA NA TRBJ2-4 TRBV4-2 TGTGCCAGCAGCCAAGAGGCGGGGATGGCCAAAAACATTCAGTACTTC CASSQEAGMAKNIQYF
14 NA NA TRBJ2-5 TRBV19 TGTGCCAGTAGTATCCCGGGGTTACAAGAGACCCAGTACTTC CASSIPGLQETQYF
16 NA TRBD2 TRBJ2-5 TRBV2 TGTGCCAGCAGTGATTGGACTAGAGTGGGCCAAGAGACCCAGTACTTC CASSDWTRVGQETQYF
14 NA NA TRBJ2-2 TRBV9 TGTGCCAGCAGCGCTCTTACAGGGACCGGGGAGCTGTTTTTT CASSALTGTGELFF
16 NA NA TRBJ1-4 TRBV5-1 TGCGCCAGCAAAAAGGGCGATCAGGGATTTGGGGAAAAACTGTTTTTT CASKKGDQGFGEKLFF
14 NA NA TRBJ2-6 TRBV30 TGTGCCGGAGGGGGGGATCCTGGGGCCAACGTCCTGACTTTC CAGGGDPGANVLTF
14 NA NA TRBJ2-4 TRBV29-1 TGCAGCGTTACAGGACGACTAGCCAAAAACATTCAGTACTTC CSVTGRLAKNIQYF
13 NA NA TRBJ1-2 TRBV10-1 TGCGCCAGCAGTGAGACCAACTTCTATGGCTACACCTTC CASSETNFYGYTF
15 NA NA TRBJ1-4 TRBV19 TGTGCCAGTAGTCTAAGAGACGACAGACCTGAAAAACTGTTTTTT CASSLRDDRPEKLFF
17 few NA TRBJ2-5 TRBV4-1 TGCGCCAGCAGCCAAGGAGTTGGTAGGGGTCCCCAAGAGACCCAGTACTTC CASSQGVGRGPQETQYF
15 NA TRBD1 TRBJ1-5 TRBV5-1 TGCGCCAGCAGCCCCAGCGGGACAGGGGACCAGCCCCAGCATTTT CASSPSGTGDQPQHF
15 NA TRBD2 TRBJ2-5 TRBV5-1 TGCGCCAGCAGCTTGGCTGGGACTAGAGAAGAGACCCAGTACTTC CASSLAGTREETQYF
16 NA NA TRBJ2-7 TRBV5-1 TGCGCCAGCAGCTTGGTTCGGCAGGGGGGCCTCGACGAGCAGTACTTC CASSLVRQGGLDEQYF
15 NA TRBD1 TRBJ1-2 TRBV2 TGTGCCAGCAGTGAATCCCGGACAGGGGCCTATGGCTACACCTTC CASSESRTGAYGYTF
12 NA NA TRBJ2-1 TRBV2 TGTGCCAGCAGCAATGACAAAAGGGAGCAGTTCTTC CASSNDKREQFF
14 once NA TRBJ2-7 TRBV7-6 TGTGCCAGCAGCCCGCAGGGTGGCCGCTACGAGCAGTACTTC CASSPQGGRYEQYF
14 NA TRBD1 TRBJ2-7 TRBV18 TGTGCCAGCTCACCAGGGACAGGGGCCTACGAGCAGTACTTC CASSPGTGAYEQYF
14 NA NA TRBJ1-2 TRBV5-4 TGTGCCAGCCACCGGGATCAGGGGTACTATGGCTACACCTTC CASHRDQGYYGYTF
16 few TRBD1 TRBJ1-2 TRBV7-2 TGTGCCAGCAGCCTCGATCCGGGACAGGCTAACTATGGCTACACCTTC CASSLDPGQANYGYTF
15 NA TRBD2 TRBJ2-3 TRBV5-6 TGTGCCAGCAGCCGACTAGCGGGGAACACAGATACGCAGTATTTT CASSRLAGNTDTQYF
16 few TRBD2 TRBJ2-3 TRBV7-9 TGTTCCAGCAGCACATTGGAAGCGGGGGTTCGAGATACGCAGTATTTT CSSSTLEAGVRDTQYF
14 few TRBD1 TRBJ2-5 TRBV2 TGTGCCAGCAGCGTCCAGGGGGCCGGAGAGACCCAGTACTTC CASSVQGAGETQYF
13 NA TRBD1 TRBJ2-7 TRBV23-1 TGCGCCAGCAGTCAAGCAGGGGGCTGCGAGCAGTACTTC CASSQAGGCEQYF
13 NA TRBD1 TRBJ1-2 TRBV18 TGTGCCAGCTCACGCGACAGGGGCTATGGCTACACCTTC CASSRDRGYGYTF
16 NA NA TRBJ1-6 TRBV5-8 TGTGCCAGCAGCTTTGGGGGCCCCTACTATAATTCACCCCTCCACTTT CASSFGGPYYNSPLHF
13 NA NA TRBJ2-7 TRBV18 TGTGCCAGCTCACCCTACGGACTCTACGAGCAGTACTTC CASSPYGLYEQYF
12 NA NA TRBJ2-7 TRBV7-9 TGTGCCAGCAGCCCCCGACAGTCAGGGCAGTACTTC CASSPRQSGQYF
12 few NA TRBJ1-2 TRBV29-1 TGCAGCGTCTTGGACAGCTACTATGGCTACACCTTC CSVLDSYYGYTF
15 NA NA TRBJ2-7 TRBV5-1 TGCGCCAGCAGCTTGGCTAAGGACAGATCCTACGGGCAGTACTTC CASSLAKDRSYGQYF
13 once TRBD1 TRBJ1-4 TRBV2 TGTGCCAGCAGACAGGGGACTAATGAAAAACTGTTTTTT CASRQGTNEKLFF
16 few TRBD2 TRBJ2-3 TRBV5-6 TGTGCCAGCAGCTTGGACCTGCGGGGGGGCCGTGATACGCAGTATTTT CASSLDLRGGRDTQYF
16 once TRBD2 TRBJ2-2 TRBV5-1 TGCGCCAGCAGCCCGCAGACTAGCGGGGGCACCGGGGAGCTGTTTTTT CASSPQTSGGTGELFF
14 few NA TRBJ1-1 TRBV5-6 TGTGCCAGCAGCTTGGACGGGAGAGACACTGAAGCTTTCTTT CASSLDGRDTEAFF
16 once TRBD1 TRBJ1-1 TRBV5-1 TGCGCCAGCAGCTTGGCCGGGACAGCCCCGAACACTGAAGCTTTCTTT CASSLAGTAPNTEAFF
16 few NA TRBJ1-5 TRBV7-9 TGTGCCAGCAGTCCAGGGTTGTATTTTTCCGGTCAGCCCCAGCATTTT CASSPGLYFSGQPQHF
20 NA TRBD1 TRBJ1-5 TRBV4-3 TGCGCCAGCAGCCCTTCCTTAGGCGGGACAGGGGGGGATGGCAATCAGCCCCAGCATTTT CASSPSLGGTGGDGNQPQHF
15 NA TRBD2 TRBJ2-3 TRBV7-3 TGTGCCAGCAGCTTCTCGACTAGCCTCACAGATACGCAGTATTTT CASSFSTSLTDTQYF
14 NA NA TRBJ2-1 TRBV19 TGTGCCAGTAGTACTCCGACAAGATACAATGAGCAGTTCTTC CASSTPTRYNEQFF
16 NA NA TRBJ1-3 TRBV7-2 TGTGCCAGCAGCTTAGCGCTAATCAACTCTGGAAACACCATATATTTT CASSLALINSGNTIYF
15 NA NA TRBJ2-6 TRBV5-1 TGCGCCAGCAGCCCGGACATCTCTGGGGCCAACGTCCTGACTTTC CASSPDISGANVLTF
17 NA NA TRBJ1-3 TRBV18 TGTGCCAGCTCCTTCTCTCAGGGAATTGGCTCTGGAAACACCATATATTTT CASSFSQGIGSGNTIYF
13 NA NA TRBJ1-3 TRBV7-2 TGTGCCAGCAGCAGGGGAGGTGGAAACACCATATATTTT CASSRGGGNTIYF